This TCR beta chain was recorded in a study of T cell changes during pregnancy in multiple sclerosis. The CDR3 has 18 amino acids. CDR1 SGHTS and CDR2 YDEGEE come from the germline V gene. With V trimmed by 0 bases and J by 8 bases, 17 bases remained unmatched. TCRdb keeps only in-frame clones here, not all; method: immunoSEQ multiplex PCR. The sample carries some 74,000 clones, roughly 90% recorded once. This clonotype was obtained from a female donor in good health, enrolled as a control in a pregnancy study. This chain joins TRBV5-8 and TRBJ2-3; TRBD2 matches 8 bases. The sequences come from peripheral blood, collected after pregnancy. As DNA, the CDR3 is TGTGCCAGCAGCTTGGGGGCCCTGCACAGCGGGAGTCGGAGTACGCAGTATTTT. Translated, it gives CASSLGALHSGSRSTQYF.